This T cell receptor (beta chain) emerged from a study of blood T cell repertoires in COVID-19. The participants were between roughly 18 and 90 years old and came from under 25 US areas. Source study methods: From reference gene primer amplification, estimates of nucleated cell counts were derived. Only in-frame clones appear in the TCRdb table, and some are missing; sequencing was by immunoSEQ multiplex PCR. Clone size and V and J calls were adopted from that table, with D and trimming inferred from the DNA. The sample has under 200,000 clones; approximately 80% are singletons. Germline CDR1 MNHEY, CDR2 SVGEGT. The CDR3 runs to 13 residues. The ends were cut back, 4 bases at V and 10 bases at J, with 11 bases in the middle.

This TCR was recovered from a man aged 50 to 60 who had recovered from COVID-19. V gene TRBV6-2 or TRBV6-3 combines with J gene TRBJ1-6, with a tentative D call TRBD1 (5 bases). The material sequenced was PBMCs or T cells enriched from blood (not recorded which). In DNA form, the CDR3 reads TGTGCCAGCAGTTCCAGGGAAAACTCACCCCTCCACTTT. Translated: CASSSRENSPLHF.